Below are 26 T cell receptor beta chains sequenced from a single sample in a study of technical replicates of blood from several donors. Some clones are missing from TCRdb's copy, which holds only in-frame ones; the method was immunoSEQ multiplex PCR. This table holds more than 11,000 clones, around 83% found once. Sequenced input: PBMCs. Every receptor here comes from a human donor in good health.

The J gene is TRBJ2-1, the V gene TRBV6-1; 8 bases are a match to TRBD2. V shed 4 bases and J 2 bases; nucleotides not matched to a gene: 7. In germline, CDR1 is MNHNS, CDR2 SASEGT. This CDR3 is 16 amino acids long. In DNA, the CDR3 is TGTGCCAGCAGTGGACCCACTAGCGGAGCCTACAATGAGCAGTTCTTC. The encoded protein is CASSGPTSGAYNEQFF.

The chain is built from TRBV30 and TRBJ1-5; TRBD1 matches 10 bases. V trimming: 7 bases; J trimming: 4 bases; junction bases outside the gene matches: 13. The germline V gene has CDR1 GTSNPN and CDR2 SVGIG (reference sequence). CDR3 length: 16 residues. This CDR3 reads CALVPGQGNVNQPQHF. The CDR3 region has the DNA TGTGCCTTAGTCCCGGGACAGGGGAACGTAAATCAGCCCCAGCATTTT.

This chain connects TRBV6-6 to TRBJ2-1, with 14 bases aligning to TRBD2. V shed 6 bases and J 8 bases; nucleotides not matched to a gene: 6. Germline CDR1 MNHNY, CDR2 SVGAGI (reference sequence). The CDR3 runs 15 residues. CDR3 sequence (DNA): TGTGCCAGCAGAACGGGACTAGCGGGAGTTCATGAGCAGTTCTTC. As protein: CASRTGLAGVHEQFF.

The V and J genes are TRBV5-4 and TRBJ2-2, with 10 bases aligning to TRBD2. The length of the CDR3 is 13 residues. V dropped 4 bases and J dropped 14; count of bases not matched to a gene: 8. CDR1 is SGHNT and CDR2 is YYREEE in the germline V gene (reference sequence). CDR3 coding DNA: TGTGCCAGCAGCACCATCGAGCGGGAGGGACTGTTTTTT. Translated, it gives CASSTIEREGLFF.

The gene calls are TRBV7-9 and TRBJ1-4; D might be TRBD1 (6 bases). The ends were cut back, 5 bases at V and 4 bases at J, with 11 bases in the middle. CDR1 SEHNR and CDR2 FQNEAQ come from the germline V gene (reference sequence). The CDR3 has 14 amino acids. Here the CDR3 reads CASSRGGGNEKLFF. The CDR3 DNA reads TGTGCCAGCAGCCGGGGAGGGGGTAATGAAAAACTGTTTTTT.

The V gene is TRBV7-6, the J gene TRBJ2-5; a weak D match, TRBD2 (5 bases). Per germline, CDR1 SGHVS and CDR2 FNYEAQ. CDR3 length: 17 residues. V lost 5 bases and J lost 1, with 20 bases in between. CDR3 DNA: TGTGCCAGCAGCCGACTTGGAGGTGGGAGACTCCAAGAGACCCAGTACTTC. Its translation: CASSRLGGGRLQETQYF.

The gene calls are TRBV7-9 and TRBJ2-7, with 7 bases lining up with TRBD2. This CDR3 is built from 14 residues. V shed 2 bases and J 4 bases; nucleotides not matched to a gene: 5. The V gene's germline CDR1 is SEHNR and CDR2 FQNEAQ (reference sequence). The CDR3 DNA sequence: TGTGCCAGCAGCTTATTATCTAGCGGATACGAGCAGTACTTC. This codes for CASSLLSSGYEQYF.

CDR3 sequence: CASSILTGGGYGYTF. Here the CDR3 DNA reads TGTGCCAGTAGTATTCTGACAGGGGGCGGCTATGGCTACACCTTC. The rearrangement joins TRBV19 to TRBJ1-2; 10 bases map to TRBD1. In germline, CDR1 is LNHDA, CDR2 SQIVND (reference sequence). This CDR3 region has 15 residues. V gave up 3 bases and J gave up 4 bases; unmatched junction bases: 5.

The rearrangement uses TRBV7-6 and TRBJ2-2, with 7 positions matching TRBD1. The CDR3 has 15 residues. Per germline, CDR1 SGHVS and CDR2 FNYEAQ. Losses at the gene ends were 6 bases for V and 2 bases for J; bases not matched to a gene: 6. The CDR3 region has the DNA TGTGCCAGCAGTCACGGGACAGCCAACACCGGGGAGCTGTTTTTT. Its translation is CASSHGTANTGELFF.

This chain uses TRBV27 with TRBJ1-1, with D perhaps matching TRBD1 (6 bases). The V and J ends lost 3 bases and 11 bases respectively, with 19 bases between them. The CDR3 is 14 residues long. Germline CDR1 and CDR2: MNHEY and SMNVEV (reference sequence). The CDR3 region is CASSFSRQRQVAFF. The CDR3, as DNA: TGTGCCAGCAGTTTCAGCCGCCAGCGACAGGTGGCTTTCTTT.

V is TRBV23-1 and J is TRBJ1-1; D is unresolved. TRBV23-1 is an open reading frame, and its role is uncertain. The V end was cut by 5 bases, the J end by 2 bases, with 12 bases between. The CDR3 spans 14 residues. DNA of the CDR3: TGCGCCAGCAGTGAAGACATACCTAACACTGAAGCTTTCTTT. Protein product: CASSEDIPNTEAFF.

The genes are TRBV28 and TRBJ1-4; D gene unclear. This CDR3 contains 12 residues. Looked up from germline, CDR1 is MDHEN and CDR2 is SYDVKM. The V and J ends lost 6 bases and 6 bases respectively, with 8 bases between them. CDR3 DNA: TGTGCCAGCAGATACAGTGATGAAAAACTGTTTTTT. Amino acids: CASRYSDEKLFF.

The chain is built from TRBV5-1 and TRBJ2-1, with 9 bases identical to TRBD1. CDR3 size: 15 residues. Trimming removed 4 bases from V and 7 bases from J; junction bases left unmatched: 9. CDR1 is SGHRS and CDR2 is YFSETQ in the germline V gene. CDR3 in DNA: TGCGCCAGCAGCGGGGGCGGGACAGGGTGGAATGAGCAGTTCTTC. As protein: CASSGGGTGWNEQFF.

This clone was counted once. The rearrangement joins TRBV12-5 to TRBJ2-3; 8 bases fit TRBD2. The junction had 7 bases not matched to a gene; V was cut back by 5 bases and J by 3 bases. There are 15 residues in the CDR3. CDR1 is LGHNT and CDR2 is FRNRAP in the germline V gene. This chain's CDR3 is CASGRSGEGTDTQYF. The CDR3 bases are TGTGCTAGTGGTCGTAGCGGGGAGGGGACAGATACGCAGTATTTT.

The chain uses TRBV28 and TRBJ2-3, with a tentative D call TRBD2 (5 bases). Germline V lookup: CDR1 MDHEN, CDR2 SYDVKM. The CDR3 consists of 14 residues. Trimming left V 3 bases short and J 0 bases short, with 7 bases between. The CDR3 loop is CASSFGVSTDTQYF. CDR3 bases: TGTGCCAGCAGTTTCGGGGTTAGCACAGATACGCAGTATTTT. Full variable domain (rest looked up from reference TRBV28 and TRBJ2-3): DVKVTQSSRYLVKRTGEKVFLECVQDMDHENMFWYRQDPGLGLRLIYFSYDVKMKEKGDIPEGYSVSREKKERFSLILESASTNQTSMYLCASSFGVSTDTQYFGPGTRLTVL.

V is TRBV2 and J is TRBJ1-4, with no clear D. CDR1 and CDR2 (germline): SNHLY, FYNNEI. The CDR3 covers 13 residues. V lost 4 bases and J 7 bases, leaving 10 bases between the germline ends. The CDR3 protein is CASSAGRSEKLFF. The DNA for the CDR3 is TGTGCCAGCAGTGCCGGGAGGTCTGAAAAACTGTTTTTT.

The J gene is TRBJ1-4, the V gene TRBV19, with TRBD1 identical over 9 bases. V lost 4 bases and J lost 5; bases outside the gene matches: 5. The CDR3 length is 15 residues. CDR1 and CDR2 from the germline V gene are LNHDA and SQIVND (reference sequence). CDR3 sequence (DNA): TGTGCCAGTAGTAAAGGACAGGGGCAGAATGAAAAACTGTTTTTT. Amino acids: CASSKGQGQNEKLFF.

CDR3 amino acids: CATMDSGNTDTQYF. The CDR3 DNA is TGTGCCACCATGGATAGCGGAAACACAGATACGCAGTATTTT. This chain uses TRBV7-9 with TRBJ2-3, with TRBD2 as a possible D gene (6 bases). CDR3 length equals 14 residues. V dropped 10 bases and J dropped 2 bases, with 16 bases sitting between them. CDR1 is SEHNR, CDR2 FQNEAQ, per germline (reference sequence).

V and J are TRBV9 and TRBJ2-1, with D perhaps matching TRBD2 (6 bases). The CDR3 covers 15 residues. Trimming pared 0 bases from V and 8 bases from J, leaving 15 bases between. CDR1 is SGDLS, CDR2 YYNGEE, per germline. The CDR3 DNA follows: TGTGCCAGCAGCGTAGTAGCGGAGGGAGGCGATGAGCAGTTCTTC. Translating it yields CASSVVAEGGDEQFF.

This rearrangement joins TRBV11-2 to TRBJ1-4; maybe TRBD1 (5 bases). The germline V gene has CDR1 SGHAT and CDR2 FQNNGV. The V end lost 4 bases, the J end lost 2 bases, and 11 bases lay between the germline ends. The CDR3 covers 15 residues. The CDR3 DNA reads as TGTGCCAGCAGCTCCGGGGGAATGACTAATGAAAAACTGTTTTTT. Protein: CASSSGGMTNEKLFF.

The rearrangement links TRBV30 to TRBJ2-5; D might be TRBD1 (6 bases). The CDR3 extends over 17 amino acids. V was cut by 0 bases and J by 2 bases, with 19 bases left in between. Per the germline V gene, CDR1 is GTSNPN and CDR2 is SVGIG (reference sequence). Written as DNA, the CDR3 is TGTGCCTGGAGTGTACGTTCCAGGGGTCTAATTCAAGAGACCCAGTACTTC. This codes for CAWSVRSRGLIQETQYF.

The chain employs TRBV19 and TRBJ1-5; D perhaps matches TRBD1 (5 bases). The CDR3 length is 15 residues. CDR1 is LNHDA and CDR2 is SQIVND in the germline V gene (reference sequence). The ends were cut back, 2 bases at V and 3 bases at J, with 11 bases in the middle. The CDR3 region has the DNA TGTGCCAGTAGTATATGGGGCAGGTCCAATCAGCCCCAGCATTTT. The encoded protein is CASSIWGRSNQPQHF.

This chain joins TRBV7-6 and TRBJ2-5, with D possibly matching TRBD2 (7 bases). Between the trimmed V and J ends, which lost 4 bases and 0 bases, there was a span of 9 bases. The CDR3 totals 14 residues. Germline lookup yields CDR1 SGHVS and CDR2 FNYEAQ. Here the CDR3 DNA reads TGTGCCAGCAGCTCCGGGGGGCACCAAGAGACCCAGTACTTC. Translated, it gives CASSSGGHQETQYF.

This rearrangement joins TRBV19 to TRBJ2-7, with TRBD1 matching 8 bases. Per germline, CDR1 LNHDA and CDR2 SQIVND (reference sequence). The V segment lost 9 bases and the J segment 4 bases; nucleotides outside the gene matches: 14. The CDR3 sequence is 15 residues long. CDR3 nucleotides: TGTGCCAGCTCACGGACAGGGCCCGGAGGTTACGAGCAGTACTTC. Translating it yields CASSRTGPGGYEQYF.

V and J are TRBV5-1 and TRBJ2-7; 7 nucleotides align to TRBD1. The V gene's germline CDR1 is SGHRS and CDR2 YFSETQ. J gave up 7 bases and V 6 bases, and 13 bases lay outside the gene matches. This CDR3 is built from 14 residues. DNA for the CDR3: TGCGCCAGCAAAGGGGGCAGCGCTCTCGGAGAGCAGTACTTC. This gives the protein CASKGGSALGEQYF.

The chain has TRBV6-5 and TRBJ1-1, with 7 bases matching TRBD1. The CDR3 totals 15 residues. V gave up 4 bases and J gave up 4 bases; unmatched junction bases: 9. The germline gives CDR1 MNHEY, CDR2 SVGAGI. For the CDR3, the DNA is TGTGCCAGCAGTTCCCTGACAGGGTCGTTCACTGAAGCTTTCTTT. Its protein product is CASSSLTGSFTEAFF.